This T cell receptor (beta chain) came from a study of blood T cell repertoires in COVID-19. Study-wide context: There were acute and convalescent COVID-19 samples, and they came from the United States, Italy and Spain. T cells, B-cell-depleted T cells, or PBMCs provided the cDNA or gDNA that served as material.

Under the authors' procedure: Quantification of nucleated cells was approximated via reference gene primer amplification. Assay used: immunoSEQ multiplex PCR; TCRdb lists only in-frame clones, some missing. V, J and clone size reflect that table, while D and trimming were determined from the DNA. The table has fewer than 55,000 clones, around 68% seen once; the top ten hold about 9%. Germline trimming cut 7 bases from V and 6 bases from J; bases unmatched to any gene: 8. The CDR3 contains 15 residues. Germline V CDR1 and CDR2: MDHEN, SYDVKM. The V and J genes are TRBV28 and TRBJ1-5; 11 bases fit TRBD1. The specimen was peripheral blood. This clonotype was obtained from a woman in her 70s with acute or convalescent COVID-19. CDR3: CASNPGTGGGQPQHF. The DNA of the CDR3 is TGTGCCAGCAATCCCGGGACAGGGGGAGGTCAGCCCCAGCATTTT.